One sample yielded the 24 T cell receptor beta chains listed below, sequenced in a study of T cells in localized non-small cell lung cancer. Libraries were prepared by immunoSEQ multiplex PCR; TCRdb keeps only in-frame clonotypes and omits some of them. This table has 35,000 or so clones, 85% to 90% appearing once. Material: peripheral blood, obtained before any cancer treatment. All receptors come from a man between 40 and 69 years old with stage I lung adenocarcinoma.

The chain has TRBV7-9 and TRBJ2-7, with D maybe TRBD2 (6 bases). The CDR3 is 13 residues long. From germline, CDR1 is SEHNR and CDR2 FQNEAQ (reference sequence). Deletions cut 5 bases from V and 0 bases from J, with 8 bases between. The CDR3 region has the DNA TGTGCCAGCAGCCCGCGGGGCTCCTACGAGCAGTACTTC. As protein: CASSPRGSYEQYF.

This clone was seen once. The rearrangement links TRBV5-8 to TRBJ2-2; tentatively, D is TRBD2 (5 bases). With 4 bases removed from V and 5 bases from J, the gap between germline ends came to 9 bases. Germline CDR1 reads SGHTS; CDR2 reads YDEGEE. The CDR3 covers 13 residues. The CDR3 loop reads CASSERDTGELFF. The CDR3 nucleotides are TGTGCCAGCAGCGAGAGGGATACCGGGGAGCTGTTTTTT.

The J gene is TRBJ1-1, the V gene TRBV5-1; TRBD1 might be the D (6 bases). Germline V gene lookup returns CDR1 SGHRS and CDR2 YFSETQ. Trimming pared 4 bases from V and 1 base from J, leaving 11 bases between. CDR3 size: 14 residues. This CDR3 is CASSLLQGNTEAFF. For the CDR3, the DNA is TGCGCCAGCAGCCTTTTACAGGGGAACACTGAAGCTTTCTTT.

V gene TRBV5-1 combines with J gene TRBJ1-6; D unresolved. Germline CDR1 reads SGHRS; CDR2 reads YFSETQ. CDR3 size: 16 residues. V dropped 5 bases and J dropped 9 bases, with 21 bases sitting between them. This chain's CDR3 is CASRDRTVLAGSPLHF. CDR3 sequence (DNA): TGCGCCAGCAGGGACCGGACGGTCTTAGCCGGTTCACCCCTCCACTTT.

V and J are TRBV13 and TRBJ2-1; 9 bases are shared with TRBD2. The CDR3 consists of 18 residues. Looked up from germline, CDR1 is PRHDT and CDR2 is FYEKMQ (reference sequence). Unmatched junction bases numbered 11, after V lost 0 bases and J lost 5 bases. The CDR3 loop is CASSLGLAGLIGDNEQFF. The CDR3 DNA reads TGTGCCAGCAGCTTAGGGCTAGCGGGGCTGATCGGGGACAATGAGCAGTTCTTC.

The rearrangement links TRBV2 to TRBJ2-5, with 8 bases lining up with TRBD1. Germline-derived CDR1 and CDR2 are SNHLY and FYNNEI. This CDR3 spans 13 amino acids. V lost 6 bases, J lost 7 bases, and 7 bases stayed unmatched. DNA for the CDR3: TGTGCCAGCAGAGTTACAGGGGGAGGGACCCAGTACTTC. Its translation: CASRVTGGGTQYF.

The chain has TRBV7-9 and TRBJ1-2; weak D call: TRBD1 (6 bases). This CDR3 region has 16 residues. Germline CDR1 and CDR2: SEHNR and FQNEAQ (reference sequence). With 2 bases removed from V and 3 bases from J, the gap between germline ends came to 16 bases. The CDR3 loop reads CASSLTPLTGDYGYTF. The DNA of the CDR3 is TGTGCCAGCAGCTTAACCCCGCTGACAGGAGACTATGGCTACACCTTC. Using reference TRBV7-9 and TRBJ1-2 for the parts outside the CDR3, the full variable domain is DTGVSQNPRHKITKRGQNVTFRCDPISEHNRLYWYRQTLGQGPEFLTYFQNEAQLEKSRLLSDRFSAERPKGSFSTLEIQRTEQGDSAMYLCASSLTPLTGDYGYTFGSGTRLTVV.

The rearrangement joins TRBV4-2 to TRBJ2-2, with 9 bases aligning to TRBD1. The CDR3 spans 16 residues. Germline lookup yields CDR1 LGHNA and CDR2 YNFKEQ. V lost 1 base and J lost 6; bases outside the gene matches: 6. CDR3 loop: CASSQVSTGGPGELFF. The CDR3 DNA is TGTGCCAGCAGCCAAGTGTCGACAGGGGGTCCCGGGGAGCTGTTTTTT.

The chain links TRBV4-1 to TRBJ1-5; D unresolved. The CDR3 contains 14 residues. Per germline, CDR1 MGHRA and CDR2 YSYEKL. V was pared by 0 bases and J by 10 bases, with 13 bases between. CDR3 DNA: TGCGCCAGCAGCCAAGATCGGGCGCAGCGACCCCAGCATTTT. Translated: CASSQDRAQRPQHF.

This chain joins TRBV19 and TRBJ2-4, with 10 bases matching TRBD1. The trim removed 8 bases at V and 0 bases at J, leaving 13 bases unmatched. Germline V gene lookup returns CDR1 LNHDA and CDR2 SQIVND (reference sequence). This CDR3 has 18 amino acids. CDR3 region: CASGPGQGITLAKNIQYF. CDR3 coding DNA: TGTGCCAGTGGCCCGGGACAGGGGATAACCCTAGCCAAAAACATTCAGTACTTC.

CDR3 region: CSVGQNEKLFF. CDR3 in DNA: TGCAGCGTTGGGCAGAATGAAAAACTGTTTTTT. The chain combines TRBV29-1 with TRBJ1-4; D call uncertain. This CDR3 is built from 11 residues. V lost 4 bases and J lost 5, with 5 bases in between. Germline CDR1 reads SQVTM; CDR2 reads ANQGSEA.

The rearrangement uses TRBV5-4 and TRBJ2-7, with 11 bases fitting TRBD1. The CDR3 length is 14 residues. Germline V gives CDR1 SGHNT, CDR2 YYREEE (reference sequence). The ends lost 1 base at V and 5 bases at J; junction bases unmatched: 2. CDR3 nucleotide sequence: TGTGCCAGCAGCTTGAGGGACAGGGGGGACGAGCAGTACTTC. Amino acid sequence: CASSLRDRGDEQYF.

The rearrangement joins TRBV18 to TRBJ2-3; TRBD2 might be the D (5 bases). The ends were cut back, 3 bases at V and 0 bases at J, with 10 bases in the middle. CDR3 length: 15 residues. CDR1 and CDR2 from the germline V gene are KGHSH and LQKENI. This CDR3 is CASSPAGLSTDTQYF. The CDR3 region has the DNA TGTGCCAGCTCACCGGCGGGCCTGAGCACAGATACGCAGTATTTT.

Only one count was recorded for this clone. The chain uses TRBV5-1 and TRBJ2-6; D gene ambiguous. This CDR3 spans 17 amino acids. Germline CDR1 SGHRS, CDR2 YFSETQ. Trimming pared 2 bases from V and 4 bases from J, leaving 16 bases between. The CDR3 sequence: CASSLDTVGSGANVLTF. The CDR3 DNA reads TGCGCCAGCAGCTTAGATACAGTCGGTTCAGGGGCCAACGTCCTGACTTTC.

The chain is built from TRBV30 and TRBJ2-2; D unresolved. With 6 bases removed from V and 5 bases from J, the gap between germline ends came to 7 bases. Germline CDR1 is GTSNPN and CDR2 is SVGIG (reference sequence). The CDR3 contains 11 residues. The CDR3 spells CACDGTGELFF. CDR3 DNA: TGTGCCTGTGACGGGACCGGGGAGCTGTTTTTT. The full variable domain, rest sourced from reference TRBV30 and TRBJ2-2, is SQTIHQWPATLVQPVGSPLSLECTVEGTSNPNLYWYRQAAGRGLQLLFYSVGIGQISSEVPQNLSASRPQDRQFILSSKKLLLSDSGFYLCACDGTGELFFGEGSRLTVL.

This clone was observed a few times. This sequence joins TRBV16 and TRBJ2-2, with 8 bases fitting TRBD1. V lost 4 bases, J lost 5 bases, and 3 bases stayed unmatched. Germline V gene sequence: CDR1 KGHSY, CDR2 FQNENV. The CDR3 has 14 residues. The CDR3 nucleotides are TGTGCCAGCAGCCTGGACAGGGTGACCGGGGAGCTGTTTTTT. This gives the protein CASSLDRVTGELFF.

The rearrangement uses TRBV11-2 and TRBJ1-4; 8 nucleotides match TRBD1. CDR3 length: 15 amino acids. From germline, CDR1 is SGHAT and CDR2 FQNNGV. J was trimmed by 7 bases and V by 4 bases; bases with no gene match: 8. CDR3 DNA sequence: TGTGCCAGCAGCTCGCACAGGGGGGAACTTGAAAAACTGTTTTTT. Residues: CASSSHRGELEKLFF.

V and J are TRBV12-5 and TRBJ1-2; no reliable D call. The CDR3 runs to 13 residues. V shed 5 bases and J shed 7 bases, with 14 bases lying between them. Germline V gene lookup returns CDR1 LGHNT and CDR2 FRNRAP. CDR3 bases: TGTGCTAGTGGTCGGACCGCCGGGGTTGGCTACACCTTC. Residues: CASGRTAGVGYTF.

CDR3 DNA: TGTGCCAGCAGCTTAGAAGTCGCCAGCCTCTATGGCTACACCTTC. This gives the protein CASSLEVASLYGYTF. The chain joins TRBV11-2 to TRBJ1-2; no firm D call. Germline V gives CDR1 SGHAT, CDR2 FQNNGV. The CDR3 consists of 15 residues. V lost 0 bases to trimming and J lost 4 bases, with 12 bases between them.

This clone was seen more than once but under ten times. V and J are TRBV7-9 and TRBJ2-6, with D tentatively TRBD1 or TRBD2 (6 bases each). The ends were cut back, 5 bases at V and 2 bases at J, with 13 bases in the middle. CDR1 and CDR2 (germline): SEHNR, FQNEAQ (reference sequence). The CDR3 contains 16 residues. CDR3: CASSNRRGAGANVLTF. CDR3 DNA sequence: TGTGCCAGCAGCAACCGAAGGGGGGCTGGGGCCAACGTCCTGACTTTC.

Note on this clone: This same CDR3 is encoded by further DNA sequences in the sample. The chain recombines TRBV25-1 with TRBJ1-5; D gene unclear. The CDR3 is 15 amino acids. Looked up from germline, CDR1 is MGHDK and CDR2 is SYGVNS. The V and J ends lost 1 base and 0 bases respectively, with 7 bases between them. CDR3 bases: TGTGCCAGCAGTGAATCGGGGAATAGCAATCAGCCCCAGCATTTT. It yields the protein CASSESGNSNQPQHF.

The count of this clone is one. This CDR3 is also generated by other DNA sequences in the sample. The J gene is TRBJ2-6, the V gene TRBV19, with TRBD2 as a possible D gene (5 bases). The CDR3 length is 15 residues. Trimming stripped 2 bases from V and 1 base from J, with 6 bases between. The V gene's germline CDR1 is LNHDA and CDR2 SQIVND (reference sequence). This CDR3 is CASSIRGSGANVLTF. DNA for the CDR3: TGTGCCAGTAGTATAAGAGGGTCTGGGGCCAACGTCCTGACTTTC.

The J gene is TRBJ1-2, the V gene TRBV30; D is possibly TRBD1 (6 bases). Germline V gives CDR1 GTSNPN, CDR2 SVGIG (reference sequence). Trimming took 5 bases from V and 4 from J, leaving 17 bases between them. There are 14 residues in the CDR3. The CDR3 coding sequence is TGTGCCTGGGATGCTCTCGGAGGGGGCTATGGCTACACCTTC. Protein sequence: CAWDALGGGYGYTF.

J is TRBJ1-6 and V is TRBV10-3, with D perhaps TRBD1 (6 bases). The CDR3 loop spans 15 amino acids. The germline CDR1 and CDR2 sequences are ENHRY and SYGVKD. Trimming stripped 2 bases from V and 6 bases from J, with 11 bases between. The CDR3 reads CAISERQDGNSPLHF. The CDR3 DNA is TGTGCCATCAGTGAGCGACAGGATGGTAATTCACCCCTCCACTTT.